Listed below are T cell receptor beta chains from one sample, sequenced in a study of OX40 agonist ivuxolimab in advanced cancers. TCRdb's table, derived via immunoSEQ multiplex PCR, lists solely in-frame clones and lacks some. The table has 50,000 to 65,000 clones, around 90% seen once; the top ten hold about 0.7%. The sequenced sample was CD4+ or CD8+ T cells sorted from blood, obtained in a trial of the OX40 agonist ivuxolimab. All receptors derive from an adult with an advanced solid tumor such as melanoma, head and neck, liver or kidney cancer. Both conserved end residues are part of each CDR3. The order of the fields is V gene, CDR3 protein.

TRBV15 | CATSRARYGLGQPQHF
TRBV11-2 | CASSLSLGTSGSSYNEQFF
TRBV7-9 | CASSRGPTYNEQFF
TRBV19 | CASSSVPGQGTDTQYF
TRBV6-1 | CASSPQAPPSYEQYF
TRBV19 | CASSFPGPKLPPNEQFF
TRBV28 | CASLKQGPETQYF
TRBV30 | CAWGSGRRGYEQYF
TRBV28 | CASSPGKHLKETQYF
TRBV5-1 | CASSLGNLRRNEKLFF
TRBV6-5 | CASSWREGSYEQYF
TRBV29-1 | CSVDPPRWGGIWQPQHF
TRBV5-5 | CASSLAGQGMDEQYF
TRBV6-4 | CASSPDRASNQPQHF
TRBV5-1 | CASSLELNEKLFF
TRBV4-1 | CASSHDGLLNNEQFF
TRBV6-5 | CASSTGDTRGYTF
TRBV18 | CASSPGNEQFF
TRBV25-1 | CASSAPGQGAFTEAFF
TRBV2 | CAGGARGSYNEQFF
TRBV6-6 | CASSRDRSYYGYTF
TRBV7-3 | CASSLTGTGRTDTQYF
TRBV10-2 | CASSERARETQYF
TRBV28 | CASSSGQGVQETQYF
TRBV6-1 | CASSEVGGRGTGELFF
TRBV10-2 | CASSVAENNSPLHF
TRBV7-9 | CASSKGTGSRDEQYF
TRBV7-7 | CASSRGLGETQYF
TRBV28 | CASRYGQGNQPQHF
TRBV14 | CAEVGDTQYF
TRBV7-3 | CASSPQGFAEAFF
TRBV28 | CASEELVKNEQFF
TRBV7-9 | CASSPGRDGSQPQHF
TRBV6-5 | CASSLTATNEKLFF
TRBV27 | CASSPPRGRAYEQYF
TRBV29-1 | CSGLAGGGGYEQYF
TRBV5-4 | CASSLDSWTFSTDTQYF
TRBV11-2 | CASSYTGPYGYTF
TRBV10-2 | CASSKASGTINTGELFF
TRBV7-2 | CASSLSAGSTDTQYF
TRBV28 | CASTFGGYEQYF
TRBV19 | CASSMNTNTGELFF
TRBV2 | CASSEVSTLTSPLHF
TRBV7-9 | CASSLAHYEQYF
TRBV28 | CASRPRSPRVAEAFF
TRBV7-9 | CASSRLGGRRANEQFF
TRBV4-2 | CASSQAQGVGEQYF
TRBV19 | CATSSGRNTQYF
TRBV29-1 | CSVSTGADTQYF
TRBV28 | CASSPQSTWNYGYTF
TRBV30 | CAWSNQASGVTEAFF
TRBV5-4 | CASSRTASYNEQFF
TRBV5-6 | CASSLLGDTANYGYTF
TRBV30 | CAWSVNLGTDTQYF
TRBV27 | CASGRGGTSGRNEQFF
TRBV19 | CASSSDRGWSSPLHF
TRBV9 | CASSVDPRPGATDTQYF
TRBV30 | CAWNMDSAGETQYF
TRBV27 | CASSATGGVYNEQFF
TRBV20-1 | CSGSRGEKLFF